This T cell receptor (beta chain) stems from a study of cytomegalovirus exposure and HLA in healthy donors. A multiplex PCR was run with 60 Vbeta primers and 13 Jbeta primers. Libraries were prepared by immunoSEQ multiplex PCR; TCRdb keeps only in-frame clonotypes and omits some of them. The sample lists about 150,000 clones, approximately 80% occurring once. Germline V gene data show CDR1 as SGHRS and CDR2 as YFSETQ. Trimming left V 1 base short and J 0 bases short, with 11 bases between. CDR3 length: 15 amino acids. In this sample, this clone turned up a few times. The source of this sequence is a woman aged 40-49 years in good health and CMV-seropositive. The chain links TRBV5-1 to TRBJ2-7; D unclear. Sequencing used PBMCs. The CDR3 DNA follows: TGCGCCAGCAGCTTGATTCCCGGAGCCTCCTACGAGCAGTACTTC. This translates into CASSLIPGASYEQYF.